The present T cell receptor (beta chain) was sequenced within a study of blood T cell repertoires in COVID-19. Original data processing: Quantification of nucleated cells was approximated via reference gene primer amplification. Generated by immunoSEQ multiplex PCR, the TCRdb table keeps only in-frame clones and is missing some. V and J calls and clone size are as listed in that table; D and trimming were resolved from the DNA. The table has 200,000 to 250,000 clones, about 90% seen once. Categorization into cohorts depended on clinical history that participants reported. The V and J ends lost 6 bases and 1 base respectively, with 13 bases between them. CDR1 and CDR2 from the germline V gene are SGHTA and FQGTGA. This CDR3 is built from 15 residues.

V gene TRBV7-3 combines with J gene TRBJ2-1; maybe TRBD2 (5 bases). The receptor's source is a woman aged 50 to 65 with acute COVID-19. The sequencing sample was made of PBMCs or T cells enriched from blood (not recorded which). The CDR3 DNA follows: TGTGCCAGCAGTCTAACCCCGGGGTCCTACAATGAGCAGTTCTTC. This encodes CASSLTPGSYNEQFF.